The TCR beta chain described here comes from a study of regulatory T cells in long-lasting Graves disease. This clonotype has a count of ten or more. The authors built TCR beta libraries using iRepertoire HTBI primers and Arm-PCR of CDR3 regions. TCRdb reprocessed the multiplex PCR reads with MiXCR, giving one entry per CDR3 protein. The table has 350,000 to 550,000 distinct CDR3 sequences, about 15% seen once. Time point defined: newly diagnosed GD, antithyroid drugs for less than 3 months. From RNA extracted from PBMCs, the TCR library was made. CDR3 length: 15 residues. Germline values: CDR1 MNHEY, CDR2 SMNVEV (reference sequence). V was trimmed by 3 bases and J by 1 base, leaving 11 bases between them. The same specimen was also included in a second study, on T cells in Graves' hyperthyroidism and ophthalmopathy.

This TCR came from a woman aged 25 to 39 with Graves disease. This sequence joins TRBV27 and TRBJ2-3; tentative D call: TRBD2 (6 bases). This specimen consisted of peripheral blood mononuclear cells (PBMCs), obtained at new diagnosis, from a patient treated with antithyroid drugs. The CDR3 sequence: CASSFGASGTDTQYF. CDR3 DNA sequence: TGTGCCAGCAGTTTCGGGGCTAGCGGCACAGATACGCAGTATTTT.